A selection of T cell receptor beta chains follows, all from one sample in a study of blood T cell repertoires in COVID-19. Some clones are missing from TCRdb's copy, which holds only in-frame ones; the method was immunoSEQ multiplex PCR. Counted here are 150,000 to 200,000 clones, roughly 90% occurring once; the ten biggest clones make up approximately 2.9%. What was sequenced was peripheral blood. Source of these receptors: a man aged 60 to 69 with acute or convalescent COVID-19. Both conserved end residues are part of each CDR3. The D gene is left open where the match is weak. Where a row states a size, it is once, few, many or the class of an expanded clone; other rows omit it.

cdr3_aa cdr3_nt j_call d_call clone_size v_call
CATHRVYQPQHF TGTGCCACCCACAGAGTATATCAGCCCCAGCATTTT TRBJ1-5 NA NA TRBV21-1
CASSRDSFYEQFF TGTGCCAGCAGTCGGGACAGTTTTTATGAGCAGTTCTTC TRBJ2-1 TRBD1 NA TRBV12-3/TRBV12-4
CASGAGTDNSPLHF TGTGCTAGTGGTGCCGGGACAGATAATTCACCCCTCCACTTT TRBJ1-6 TRBD1 NA TRBV12-5
CASSPVEGVRSQPQHF TGTGCCAGCAGCCCCGTCGAGGGGGTCAGGAGTCAGCCCCAGCATTTT TRBJ1-5 NA NA TRBV5-5
CASSTERRGASNEKLFF TGTGCCAGCAGCACGGAAAGACGCGGGGCAAGTAATGAAAAACTGTTTTTT TRBJ1-4 NA NA TRBV7-9
CAWSDDWSYGYTF TGTGCCTGGAGCGATGACTGGTCCTATGGCTACACCTTC TRBJ1-2 NA NA TRBV30
CASSLGTGFGGYTF TGTGCCAGCAGTCTCGGGACAGGGTTCGGGGGCTACACCTTC TRBJ1-2 TRBD1 once TRBV2
CASSGLDTEAFF TGTGCCAGCAGTGGGCTGGACACTGAAGCTTTCTTT TRBJ1-1 NA NA TRBV6-6
CASSPGRGGPNTEAFF TGTGCCAGCAGCCCTGGCAGGGGTGGGCCAAACACTGAAGCTTTCTTT TRBJ1-1 NA NA TRBV6-2/TRBV6-3
CASSPRADWNSPLHF TGTGCCAGCTCACCACGGGCAGATTGGAATTCACCCCTCCACTTT TRBJ1-6 NA NA TRBV18
CASSIRTGHQPQHF TGTGCCAGTAGTATAAGGACAGGGCATCAGCCCCAGCATTTT TRBJ1-5 TRBD1 few TRBV19
CASSIRTGRGSANQPQHF TGTGCCAGTAGTATAAGGACAGGTCGGGGTTCAGCCAATCAGCCCCAGCATTTT TRBJ1-5 TRBD1 NA TRBV19
CASSFVLGAYEQYF TGTGCCAGCAGCTTTGTACTGGGGGCTTACGAGCAGTACTTC TRBJ2-7 NA NA TRBV7-9
CASSLRGQGAISGYNEQFF TGTGCCAGCAGCTTGCGGGGACAGGGGGCTATCTCAGGTTACAATGAGCAGTTCTTC TRBJ2-1 TRBD1 NA TRBV11-2
CASSLGQNYEKLFF TGTGCCAGCAGCTTAGGGCAGAATTATGAAAAACTGTTTTTT TRBJ1-4 NA NA TRBV7-9
CASSTSGGALREQFF TGTGCCAGTAGTACTAGCGGGGGGGCTCTGCGTGAGCAGTTCTTC TRBJ2-1 TRBD2 few TRBV19
CASSQRTAYNEQFF TGCGCCAGCAGCCAACGGACAGCCTACAATGAGCAGTTCTTC TRBJ2-1 NA NA TRBV4-1